Following are 11 T cell receptor beta chains from one sample sequenced in a study of cytomegalovirus exposure and HLA in healthy donors. PCR employed 60 Vbeta and 13 Jbeta primers. Clones were sequenced by immunoSEQ multiplex PCR, and TCRdb holds only the in-frame ones, with some missing. Found here are about 54,000 clones; the top ten clones hold around 6.5%. Material for sequencing was PBMCs. The receptors derive from a middle-aged woman in good health and CMV-seronegative.

The V and J genes are TRBV5-1 and TRBJ2-5; 13 positions match TRBD2. Germline values: CDR1 SGHRS, CDR2 YFSETQ. V shed 0 bases and J 4 bases; nucleotides not matched to a gene: 0. CDR3 length: 15 amino acids. This CDR3 is CASSLGTSGRETQYF. The CDR3 DNA sequence: TGCGCCAGCAGCTTGGGGACTAGCGGGAGAGAGACCCAGTACTTC. Filled out from reference TRBV5-1 and TRBJ2-5, the complete variable domain reads KAGVTQTPRYLIKTRGQQVTLSCSPISGHRSVSWYQQTPGQGLQFLFEYFSETQRNKGNFPGRFSGRQFSNSRSEMNVSTLELGDSALYLCASSLGTSGRETQYFGPGTRLLVL.

The chain couples TRBV11-3 to TRBJ2-1, with D hard to call. The CDR3 is 13 residues long. Germline V gene data show CDR1 as SGHNT and CDR2 as YENEEA. V gave up 0 bases and J gave up 5 bases, with 5 bases separating them. Here the CDR3 DNA reads TGTGCCAGCAGCTTAGATCGAGACAATGAGCAGTTCTTC. This encodes CASSLDRDNEQFF.

The chain has TRBV18 and TRBJ1-2; tentative D call: TRBD1 (6 bases). The CDR3 length is 17 residues. The V end lost 5 bases, the J end lost 3 bases, and 22 bases lay between the germline ends. CDR1 is KGHSH, CDR2 LQKENI, per germline. The CDR3 bases are TGTGCCAGCTCATGGGACATCACAGGGACATTGGACTATGGCTACACCTTC. This translates into CASSWDITGTLDYGYTF.

The chain uses TRBV5-1 and TRBJ2-7, with D maybe TRBD2 (6 bases). CDR3 length: 18 amino acids. Germline lookup yields CDR1 SGHRS and CDR2 YFSETQ. V lost 2 bases, J lost 0 bases, and 21 bases lay in between. CDR3 protein: CASSFNRTAGLSSYEQYF. The CDR3 DNA reads as TGCGCCAGCAGCTTCAATCGGACGGCGGGGCTAAGCTCCTACGAGCAGTACTTC.

The chain joins TRBV7-9 to TRBJ1-3, with D unresolved. Germline V CDR1 and CDR2: SEHNR, FQNEAQ (reference sequence). The V gene lost 3 bases and the J gene lost 4 bases, with 10 bases spanning the gap. CDR3 length equals 14 residues. CDR3 loop: CASSFGGSGNTIYF. CDR3 nucleotides: TGTGCCAGCAGCTTCGGTGGTTCCGGAAACACCATATATTTT.

The gene calls are TRBV15 and TRBJ2-7, with 9 bases lining up with TRBD1. The germline V gene has CDR1 LNHNV and CDR2 YYDKDF (reference sequence). Trimming took 1 base from V and 2 from J; bases not matched to a gene: 6. The CDR3 runs to 16 residues. CDR3 amino acids: CATSRGDRDPPYEQYF. The CDR3 nucleotides read TGTGCCACCAGCAGAGGGGACAGGGATCCTCCCTACGAGCAGTACTTC.

The V call is TRBV9, the J call TRBJ2-1; 7 bases map to TRBD1. V shed 4 bases and J 5 bases; nucleotides not matched to a gene: 9. Germline V lookup: CDR1 SGDLS, CDR2 YYNGEE. This CDR3 is 15 amino acids long. DNA for the CDR3: TGTGCCAGCAGCCCGACAGGGAAGGTTAACAATGAGCAGTTCTTC. It yields the protein CASSPTGKVNNEQFF.

The DNA of the CDR3 is TGTGCCAGCAGCCTAGAGGACAGGGTAGAGACCCAGTACTTC. Protein: CASSLEDRVETQYF. The chain joins TRBV5-4 to TRBJ2-5, with 8 bases matching TRBD1. CDR3 length: 14 residues. The ends lost 4 bases at V and 4 bases at J; junction bases unmatched: 6. Germline CDR1 SGHNT, CDR2 YYREEE (reference sequence).

The chain has TRBV6-5 and TRBJ1-2; the match to TRBD1 covers 8 bases. With 4 bases clipped from V and 7 bases from J, the junction kept 8 bases outside the gene matches. Germline CDR1 is MNHEY and CDR2 is SVGAGI. The CDR3 length is 14 residues. CDR3 loop: CASSSGQAVSGYTF. The CDR3 DNA reads TGTGCCAGCAGTTCGGGACAGGCGGTTAGTGGCTACACCTTC.

V is TRBV29-1 and J is TRBJ2-3, with 10 bases lining up with TRBD2. Trimming took 5 bases from V and 1 from J; bases not matched to a gene: 3. The CDR3 totals 14 residues. The germline gives CDR1 SQVTM, CDR2 ANQGSEA. Here the CDR3 DNA reads TGCAGCGTTCGTACTAGCGGGGGCACAGATACGCAGTATTTT. The encoded protein is CSVRTSGGTDTQYF.

CDR3 residues: CAWSVAQANYGYTF. The CDR3 DNA sequence: TGTGCCTGGAGTGTTGCACAGGCTAACTATGGCTACACCTTC. The chain combines TRBV30 with TRBJ1-2, with D possibly matching TRBD1 (5 bases). The germline gives CDR1 GTSNPN, CDR2 SVGIG (reference sequence). V was shortened by 0 bases and J by 0 bases, with 8 bases between the two germline ends. The CDR3 sequence is 14 residues long.